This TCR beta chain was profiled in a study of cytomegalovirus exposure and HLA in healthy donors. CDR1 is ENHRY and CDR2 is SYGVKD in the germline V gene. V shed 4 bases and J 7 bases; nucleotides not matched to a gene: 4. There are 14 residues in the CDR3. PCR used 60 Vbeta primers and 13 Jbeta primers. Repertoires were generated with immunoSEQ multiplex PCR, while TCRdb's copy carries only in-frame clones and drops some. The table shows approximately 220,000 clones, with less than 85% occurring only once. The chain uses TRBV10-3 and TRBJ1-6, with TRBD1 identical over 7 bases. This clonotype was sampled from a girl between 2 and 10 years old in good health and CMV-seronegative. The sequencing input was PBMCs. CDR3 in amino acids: CAISAETGNSPLHF. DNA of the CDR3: TGTGCCATCAGTGCCGAGACAGGGAATTCACCCCTCCACTTT.